This TCR beta chain was identified in a study of CD8 T cells in Susac syndrome. Study-level findings and limits: The study recognized that the number of individuals in its TCR sequencing and HLA analysis was relatively small.

The CD8+ and CD4+ T cells were isolated magnetically using a negative isolation approach, whereas the TEMRA cells were enriched by FACS. Random hexamers were used to reverse transcribe an amount of 0.5 to 1 ug RNA. Amplification of TCR beta CDR3 across 54 Vbeta and 13 Jbeta was performed with immunoSEQ multiplex PCR. In TCRdb, the immunoSEQ multiplex PCR reads were re-called with MiXCR into one record per CDR3 protein. This sample yields some 130,000 distinct CDR3 sequences, of which approximately 79% are seen a single time; roughly 0.5% belongs to the top ten. CDR3 length: 15 residues. Germline CDR1 and CDR2: LNHNV and YYDKDF (reference sequence). V lost 3 bases, J lost 1 base, and 5 bases stayed unmatched. A word on this clonotype: Its antigen is unidentified.

V is TRBV15 and J is TRBJ1-1, with 7 bases lining up with TRBD1. This clonotype originated in a human donor with multiple sclerosis. The sample consisted of CD8+ T cells from PBMCs. The CDR3 DNA reads TGTGCCACCAGCAGCACCGGGACAGCGAACACTGAAGCTTTCTTT. Translation: CATSSTGTANTEAFF. Full variable domain (outside the CDR3, taken from reference TRBV15 and TRBJ1-1): DAMVIQNPRYQVTQFGKPVTLSCSQTLNHNVMYWYQQKSSQAPKLLFHYYDKDFNNEADTPDNFQSRRPNTSFCFLDIRSPGLGDTAMYLCATSSTGTANTEAFFGQGTRLTVV.